This T cell receptor (beta chain) was obtained from a study of T-cell reconstitution after alpha-beta-depleted transplantation in children. The study's findings and limits: It was reported that alpha-beta T cells came from several hundred expanded graft clones (about two months after transplant). The authors attributed T-cell counts and diversity one year after transplant mostly to newly produced T cells. At day 60, the high TCRbeta diversity found in some patients originated from recipient T cells and thymic progenitors that had survived.

This clonotype was seen a handful of times. What it binds is not known. Researchers prepared the TCRbeta library using unique molecular identifiers, the study reports. TCRdb reanalysed the PCR reads using MiXCR and keeps one entry per CDR3 protein. The sample shows hundreds of thousands of distinct CDR3 sequences, around 15% of them seen only once. Germline V gene lookup returns CDR1 MGHDK and CDR2 SYGVNS. Trimming took off 0 bases at V and 6 bases at J, with 14 bases between the two ends. The CDR3 has 15 residues. V usage is TRBV25-1 and J usage is TRBJ1-1, with D perhaps TRBD1 (6 bases). The sequencing used PBMCs, mostly from graft donor cells, collected 360 days after TCRalphabeta/CD19-depleted stem cell transplant. The TCR sequence derives from a boy in the first two years of life who had a stem cell transplant for Wiskott-Aldrich syndrome, so the T cells may come from the graft donor. In nucleotides, the CDR3 is TGTGCCAGCAGTGAATATGGGGGGCTACCCGCTGAAGCTTTCTTT. It specifies CASSEYGGLPAEAFF.